This T cell receptor (beta chain) derives from a study of identifying expanded T cells in peripheral blood. The study, taken as a whole, reports: Variance in clone template counts between approximately 2-week samples significantly increased with total template count across all healthy donors. Over around two and four weeks, about 16 and 19 clones changed, versus 1.2 between replicates.

Measured with immunoSEQ multiplex PCR; TCRdb has only the in-frame clones, and not every one. The sample consists of roughly 56,000 clones, roughly four fifths of them appearing once. As for this clone: Its target is unknown.

Germline values: CDR1 SNHLY, CDR2 FYNNEI. This CDR3 is built from 13 residues. Trimming removed 5 bases from V and 0 bases from J, with 7 bases in between. Healthy donors had no documented immune events, such as infections, while sampled. The origin of this receptor is a person aged 18 to 75 in good health. The chain employs TRBV2 and TRBJ1-1; D call uncertain. The material sequenced was blood. As DNA, the CDR3 is TGTGCCAGCAGTAAAACAGTGAACACTGAAGCTTTCTTT. Translated, it gives CASSKTVNTEAFF.